These 5 T cell receptor beta chains originate from one sample sequenced in a study of T cell clonotyping in hematopoietic cell transplantation. Assay used: immunoSEQ multiplex PCR; TCRdb lists only in-frame clones, some missing. The repertoire holds fewer than 40,000 clones, with about 87% as singletons. What was sequenced was peripheral blood mononuclear cells. The receptors come from a woman in her forties in good health. Some clones in this sample may be carry-over from other donors' samples.

This clone was detected once. The CDR3 nucleotides are TGTGCCAGCAGCCCGCCGACAGGGACCTATGGCTACACCTTC. Translated, it gives CASSPPTGTYGYTF. This chain links TRBV11-3 with TRBJ1-2; 7 bases agree with TRBD1. Unmatched junction bases numbered 7, after V lost 5 bases and J lost 4 bases. This CDR3 region has 14 residues. Per germline, CDR1 SGHNT and CDR2 YENEEA. Filled out from reference TRBV11-3 and TRBJ1-2, the complete variable domain reads EAGVVQSPRYKIIEKKQPVAFWCNPISGHNTLYWYLQNLGQGPELLIRYENEEAVDDSQLPKDRFSAERLKGVDSTLKIQPAELGDSAVYLCASSPPTGTYGYTFGSGTRLTVV.

This rearrangement joins TRBV6-1 to TRBJ2-7, with D uncertain. Looked up from germline, CDR1 is MNHNS and CDR2 is SASEGT. V was pared by 2 bases and J by 4 bases, with 6 bases between. This CDR3 spans 12 amino acids. Here the CDR3 DNA reads TGTGCCAGCAGTGAAATGAGGTACGAGCAGTACTTC. It codes for CASSEMRYEQYF.

The chain combines TRBV11-2 with TRBJ2-5, with a possible D match to TRBD1 (6 bases). V was trimmed by 4 bases and J by 3 bases, leaving 12 bases between them. The CDR3 is made up of 14 amino acids. CDR1 is SGHAT, CDR2 FQNNGV, per germline. CDR3 sequence reads: CASSSGTREETQYF. Written as DNA, the CDR3 is TGTGCCAGCAGCTCCGGGACACGCGAAGAGACCCAGTACTTC.

The rearrangement uses TRBV5-1 and TRBJ2-7; D not certain. V shed 1 base and J shed 5 bases, with 7 bases lying between them. Germline V gene lookup returns CDR1 SGHRS and CDR2 YFSETQ. The CDR3 covers 12 residues. The CDR3 reads CASSLIQNEQYF. The DNA of the CDR3 is TGCGCCAGCAGCTTGATCCAGAACGAGCAGTACTTC.

This clone was detected once. The CDR3 loop reads CASSQQGAGAEAFF. DNA for the CDR3: TGCGCCAGCAGCCAGCAGGGGGCCGGCGCTGAAGCTTTCTTT. The chain has TRBV5-1 and TRBJ1-1; 8 bases match TRBD1. The CDR3 extends over 14 amino acids. V trimming: 4 bases; J trimming: 6 bases; junction bases outside the gene matches: 8. Germline CDR1 SGHRS, CDR2 YFSETQ. The full variable domain, its missing parts supplied by reference TRBV5-1 and TRBJ1-1, is KAGVTQTPRYLIKTRGQQVTLSCSPISGHRSVSWYQQTPGQGLQFLFEYFSETQRNKGNFPGRFSGRQFSNSRSEMNVSTLELGDSALYLCASSQQGAGAEAFFGQGTRLTVV.